Listed below are T cell receptor beta chains from one sample, sequenced in a study of shared clonotypes between healthy human individuals. Assay used: immunoSEQ multiplex PCR; TCRdb lists only in-frame clones, some missing. The profile shows about 590,000 clones, roughly 95% of them singletons. The sample was naive CD8+ T cells sorted from blood. Source of these receptors: a woman aged 25 to 39 in good health. The CDR3 runs from the conserved cysteine through the conserved F or W. The D gene is left open where the match is weak. Clone size appears in some rows only: once, few, many, or a class for an expanded clone.

TRBJ1-2	-	-	TRBV28	TGTGCCAGCAGCCCTGACATTAACTATGGCTACACCTTC	CASSPDINYGYTF
TRBJ1-5	-	-	TRBV19	TGTGCCAGTAGTATTCGGGACAACAATCAGCCCCAGCATTTT	CASSIRDNNQPQHF
TRBJ2-7	-	TRBD2	TRBV19	TGTGCCAGTAGTAAGCGGGAGGGATCCTACGAGCAGTACTTC	CASSKREGSYEQYF
TRBJ1-1	-	TRBD1	TRBV28	TGTGCCAGCAGTTTTTTCGGGGACAGGAGATCGAACACTGAAGCTTTCTTT	CASSFFGDRRSNTEAFF
TRBJ1-2	-	TRBD1	TRBV6-5	TGTGCCAGCAGTTACACAGGGGGCAGCTATGGCTACACCTTC	CASSYTGGSYGYTF
TRBJ1-4	-	-	TRBV27	TGTGCCAGCAGTTTAGTAGGGTCGGGGGAAAAACTGTTTTTT	CASSLVGSGEKLFF
TRBJ1-2	-	-	TRBV7-9	TGTGCCAGCAGGGATGGGGTTAACTATGGCTACACCTTC	CASRDGVNYGYTF
TRBJ1-5	-	-	TRBV28	TGTGCCAGCACCCCTCCGGCGGGTCGAAATCAGCCCCAGCATTTT	CASTPPAGRNQPQHF
TRBJ2-7	-	TRBD1	TRBV2	TGTGCCAGCAAGGGACAGGGACGGAGGGACGAGCAGTACTTC	CASKGQGRRDEQYF
TRBJ1-1	-	-	TRBV9	TGTGCCAGCAGCCCGCCGGGGGCTTGGGACACTGAAGCTTTCTTT	CASSPPGAWDTEAFF
TRBJ1-4	-	-	TRBV27	TGTGCCAGCAGCCGGACTGTCCTGGGTGAAAAACTGTTTTTT	CASSRTVLGEKLFF
TRBJ2-6	-	-	TRBV7-9	TGTGCCAGAGACGGAGGGGCCAACGTCCTGACTTTC	CARDGGANVLTF
TRBJ1-1	-	TRBD1	TRBV18	TGTGCCAGCTCACCACGTATGGGACAGGGGGCAGGGAACACTGAAGCTTTCTTT	CASSPRMGQGAGNTEAFF
TRBJ2-1	-	-	TRBV27	TGTGCCACCATACAACAGGGAAACAATGAGCAGTTCTTC	CATIQQGNNEQFF
TRBJ2-1	-	TRBD1	TRBV29-1	TGCAGCGTTGAAGATCTGGGACAGTCCTACAATGAGCAGTTCTTC	CSVEDLGQSYNEQFF
TRBJ1-5	-	TRBD1	TRBV27	TGTGCCAGCAGTTTGACAGGGAGCAATCAGCCCCAGCATTTT	CASSLTGSNQPQHF
TRBJ2-5	-	-	TRBV7-8	TGTGCCAGCAGCTTAGTCCTAGCCGAATTTCAAGAGACCCAGTACTTC	CASSLVLAEFQETQYF
TRBJ2-1	-	TRBD1	TRBV29-1	TGCAGCGTTCTCAGGGGGTACAATGAGCAGTTCTTC	CSVLRGYNEQFF
TRBJ1-5	once	TRBD1	TRBV6-1	TGTGCCAGTTGGACAGGGATTGGCAATCAGCCCCAGCATTTT	CASWTGIGNQPQHF
TRBJ1-2	-	-	TRBV19	TGTGCCAGTAGCCCCGACACCTATGGCTACACCTTC	CASSPDTYGYTF
TRBJ2-1	-	-	TRBV7-9	TGTGCCAGCAGCCCCCCGGGTAGTTTGCCCTACAATGAGCAGTTCTTC	CASSPPGSLPYNEQFF
TRBJ2-7	-	-	TRBV2	TGTGCCAGCAGGGAGGGGGTTTCCTACGAGCAGTACTTC	CASREGVSYEQYF
TRBJ1-2	-	-	TRBV27	TGTGCCAGCAGTTTTTCGACGGACTATGGCTACACCTTC	CASSFSTDYGYTF
TRBJ1-1	-	-	TRBV28	TGTGCCAGCACCTCCCGGACGGGAGGGGGGGTCACTGAAGCTTTCTTT	CASTSRTGGGVTEAFF
TRBJ2-5	-	-	TRBV7-9	TGTGCCAGCAGCCTCCCCCCATCGGAAGAGACCCAGTACTTC	CASSLPPSEETQYF
TRBJ1-5	once	-	TRBV28	TGTGCCAGCAGCTCGGTCGATACTAGCAATCAGCCCCAGCATTTT	CASSSVDTSNQPQHF
TRBJ2-6	once	TRBD1	TRBV7-9	TGTGCCAGCAGGACAGGGAGCGACTCTGGGGCCAACGTCCTGACTTTC	CASRTGSDSGANVLTF
TRBJ2-2	-	-	TRBV4-1	TGCGCCAGCAGCCACGGACCATCGAACACCGGGGAGCTGTTTTTT	CASSHGPSNTGELFF
TRBJ2-7	-	TRBD2	TRBV5-8	TGTGCCAGCAGGTTTGCCCTTGGTCCGACTAGCGGGAGGGCCTACGAGCAGTACTTC	CASRFALGPTSGRAYEQYF